These T cell receptor beta chains were read from a single sample in a study of T cells in Graves' hyperthyroidism and ophthalmopathy. MiXCR was run by TCRdb on the multiplex PCR reads, yielding one entry per CDR3 protein. The data contain almost 600,000 distinct CDR3 sequences, 14% of them singletons. Sequencing was carried out using blood. The receptors derive from a woman aged 25 to 45 with Graves' hyperthyroidism that later progressed to Graves' ophthalmopathy. Both conserved end residues are part of each CDR3. The D gene is left open where the match is weak. Clone size is stated in some rows and not others, as once, few, many or a class when expanded.

d_call: TRBD1; clone_size: many; v_call: TRBV7-3; j_call: TRBJ2-3; cdr3_length: 13; cdr3_aa: CASRTRDREAQYF; cdr3_nt: TGTGCCAGCAGGACCAGGGACAGGGAGGCGCAGTATTTT
d_call: .; clone_size: .; v_call: TRBV7-8; j_call: TRBJ2-3; cdr3_length: 13; cdr3_aa: CASSLGLTDTQCF; cdr3_nt: TGTGCCAGCAGCTTAGGACTCACAGATACGCAGTGTTTT
d_call: TRBD1; clone_size: many; v_call: TRBV6-2/TRBV6-3; j_call: TRBJ1-1; cdr3_length: 22; cdr3_aa: CASSYSVVFRVRGQGADTEAFF; cdr3_nt: TGTGCCAGCAGTTACTCGGTAGTTTTTAGAGTAAGAGGACAGGGAGCAGACACTGAAGCTTTCTTT
d_call: TRBD2; clone_size: few; v_call: TRBV19; j_call: TRBJ2-7; cdr3_length: 16; cdr3_aa: CASSTNSGRASYEQYF; cdr3_nt: TGTGCCAGTAGTACGAATAGCGGGAGGGCCTCCTACGAGCAGTACTTC
d_call: .; clone_size: many; v_call: TRBV20-1; j_call: TRBJ1-1; cdr3_length: 14; cdr3_aa: CSARSPGVNTEAFF; cdr3_nt: TGCAGTGCTAGATCCCCGGGAGTGAACACTGAAGCTTTCTTT
d_call: .; clone_size: .; v_call: TRBV28; j_call: TRBJ2-2; cdr3_length: 16; cdr3_aa: CASSSPWGPNTGELFF; cdr3_nt: TGTGCCAGCAGTTCCCCCTGGGGCCCGAACACCGGGGAGCTGTTTTTT
d_call: .; clone_size: many; v_call: TRBV19; j_call: TRBJ1-1; cdr3_length: 14; cdr3_aa: CASKGGSLVSEAFF; cdr3_nt: TGTGCCAGTAAAGGTGGGTCTTTAGTATCTGAAGCTTTCTTT
d_call: TRBD1; clone_size: .; v_call: TRBV25-1; j_call: TRBJ1-2; cdr3_length: 14; cdr3_aa: CASSLPGQGTGYTF; cdr3_nt: TGTGCCAGCAGTTTACCGGGACAGGGGACTGGCTACACCTTC
d_call: TRBD2; clone_size: few; v_call: TRBV25-1; j_call: TRBJ2-4; cdr3_length: 16; cdr3_aa: CASSESSGIAKNIQYF; cdr3_nt: TGTGCCAGCAGTGAGTCTAGCGGGATAGCCAAAAACATTCAGTACTTC
d_call: TRBD2; clone_size: .; v_call: TRBV11-3; j_call: TRBJ2-3; cdr3_length: 15; cdr3_aa: CASSIRGGGLDTQYF; cdr3_nt: TGTGCCAGCAGCATACGGGGGGGAGGACTAGATACGCAGTATTTT
d_call: .; clone_size: .; v_call: TRBV18; j_call: TRBJ1-3; cdr3_length: 15; cdr3_aa: CASSPPGSGGNTIYF; cdr3_nt: TGTGCCAGCTCACCACCGGGCAGCGGGGGAAACACCATATATTTT
d_call: .; clone_size: many; v_call: TRBV5-4; j_call: TRBJ2-7; cdr3_length: 14; cdr3_aa: CASSLTGHFYEQYF; cdr3_nt: TGTGCCAGCAGCTTGACAGGGCACTTCTACGAGCAGTACTTC
d_call: .; clone_size: many; v_call: TRBV28; j_call: TRBJ1-1; cdr3_length: 13; cdr3_aa: CASRDSPNTEAFF; cdr3_nt: TGTGCCAGCAGGGACAGCCCGAACACTGAAGCTTTCTTT
d_call: .; clone_size: many; v_call: TRBV29-1; j_call: TRBJ1-3; cdr3_length: 12; cdr3_aa: CSVEDLANTIYF; cdr3_nt: TGCAGCGTTGAAGATCTGGCGAACACCATATATTTT
d_call: .; clone_size: many; v_call: TRBV9; j_call: TRBJ2-5; cdr3_length: 16; cdr3_aa: CASSIPGTRTMETQYF; cdr3_nt: TGTGCCAGCAGCATTCCCGGGACTCGAACAATGGAGACCCAGTACTTC
d_call: TRBD2; clone_size: few; v_call: TRBV7-9; j_call: TRBJ2-3; cdr3_length: 18; cdr3_aa: CASDRGLAGGPNTDTQYF; cdr3_nt: TGTGCCAGCGACCGGGGACTAGCGGGAGGGCCGAACACAGATACGCAGTATTTT
d_call: TRBD1; clone_size: .; v_call: TRBV28; j_call: TRBJ2-7; cdr3_length: 15; cdr3_aa: CASSTPGQGYYEQYF; cdr3_nt: TGTGCCAGCAGTACTCCGGGACAGGGGTACTACGAGCAGTACTTC
d_call: .; clone_size: .; v_call: TRBV20-1; j_call: TRBJ1-3; cdr3_length: 14; cdr3_aa: CSARDTGGKDTIYF; cdr3_nt: TGCAGTGCTAGAGATACGGGGGGCAAAGACACCATATATTTT
d_call: .; clone_size: many; v_call: TRBV27; j_call: TRBJ1-1; cdr3_length: 15; cdr3_aa: CASSLAPTGNTEAFF; cdr3_nt: TGTGCCAGCAGTTTAGCACCAACAGGGAACACTGAAGCTTTCTTT
d_call: .; clone_size: many; v_call: TRBV27; j_call: TRBJ2-7; cdr3_length: 14; cdr3_aa: CASSFLAGIYEQYF; cdr3_nt: TGTGCCAGCAGTTTTCTGGCAGGGATTTACGAGCAGTACTTC
d_call: .; clone_size: many; v_call: TRBV20-1; j_call: TRBJ2-3; cdr3_length: 14; cdr3_aa: CSARVARGTDTQYF; cdr3_nt: TGCAGTGCTAGAGTTGCCAGGGGCACAGATACGCAGTATTTT
d_call: .; clone_size: .; v_call: TRBV5-8; j_call: TRBJ2-2; cdr3_length: 16; cdr3_aa: CASSLPGQPNTGELFF; cdr3_nt: TGTGCCAGCAGCCTACCCGGACAGCCGAACACCGGGGAGCTGTTTTTT
d_call: .; clone_size: few; v_call: TRBV28; j_call: TRBJ2-1; cdr3_length: 13; cdr3_aa: CASSRLPLGEQFF; cdr3_nt: TGTGCCAGCAGCCGACTCCCTCTGGGTGAGCAGTTCTTC
d_call: TRBD1; clone_size: few; v_call: TRBV3-1; j_call: TRBJ2-1; cdr3_length: 13; cdr3_aa: CASSQDLQGSEFF; cdr3_nt: TGTGCCAGCAGCCAAGATCTACAGGGGTCCGAGTTCTTC
d_call: .; clone_size: many; v_call: TRBV12-3/TRBV12-4; j_call: TRBJ1-3; cdr3_length: 14; cdr3_aa: CASIVAASGNTIYF; cdr3_nt: TGTGCCAGCATCGTCGCCGCCTCTGGAAACACCATATATTTT
d_call: .; clone_size: .; v_call: TRBV19; j_call: TRBJ1-2; cdr3_length: 13; cdr3_aa: CASSSRGAAGYTF; cdr3_nt: TGTGCCAGTAGTTCGCGGGGGGCGGCTGGCTACACCTTC
d_call: .; clone_size: .; v_call: TRBV7-6; j_call: TRBJ2-7; cdr3_length: 15; cdr3_aa: CASSLRQGISYEQYF; cdr3_nt: TGTGCCAGCAGCTTACGCCAGGGAATTTCCTACGAGCAGTACTTC
d_call: .; clone_size: .; v_call: TRBV5-4; j_call: TRBJ2-3; cdr3_length: 18; cdr3_aa: CASSSEMADEATTDTQYF; cdr3_nt: TGTGCCAGCAGCTCCGAAATGGCGGACGAGGCGACCACAGATACGCAGTATTTT
d_call: .; clone_size: .; v_call: TRBV11-3; j_call: TRBJ2-2; cdr3_length: 16; cdr3_aa: CASSLDPGGNAGELFF; cdr3_nt: TGTGCCAGCAGCTTAGATCCTGGGGGTAACGCCGGGGAGCTGTTTTTT
d_call: TRBD2; clone_size: many; v_call: TRBV10-3; j_call: TRBJ2-1; cdr3_length: 14; cdr3_aa: CAISRTSGSEEQFF; cdr3_nt: TGTGCCATCAGCAGGACTAGCGGGAGTGAGGAGCAGTTCTTC
d_call: TRBD2; clone_size: many; v_call: TRBV20-1; j_call: TRBJ2-1; cdr3_length: 17; cdr3_aa: CSAKLLAGGASYNEQFF; cdr3_nt: TGCAGTGCTAAGTTACTAGCGGGAGGGGCCTCCTACAATGAGCAGTTCTTC
d_call: .; clone_size: many; v_call: TRBV7-9; j_call: TRBJ2-7; cdr3_length: 13; cdr3_aa: CASSTQGYYEQYF; cdr3_nt: TGTGCCAGCAGCACCCAGGGATACTACGAGCAGTACTTC
d_call: TRBD1; clone_size: few; v_call: TRBV6-2/TRBV6-3; j_call: TRBJ1-1; cdr3_length: 14; cdr3_aa: CASRPDRATAEAFF; cdr3_nt: TGTGCCAGCAGACCTGACAGGGCGACCGCTGAAGCTTTCTTT
d_call: .; clone_size: many; v_call: TRBV6-2/TRBV6-3; j_call: TRBJ2-7; cdr3_length: 14; cdr3_aa: CASSLGHSSYEQYF; cdr3_nt: TGTGCCAGCAGCCTCGGACACAGCTCCTACGAGCAGTACTTC
d_call: .; clone_size: many; v_call: TRBV2; j_call: TRBJ1-2; cdr3_length: 14; cdr3_aa: CASIRQPDDRGYTF; cdr3_nt: TGTGCCAGCATACGACAGCCGGACGACCGTGGCTACACCTTC
d_call: .; clone_size: few; v_call: TRBV5-1; j_call: TRBJ1-6; cdr3_length: 14; cdr3_aa: CASSSTRTDSPLHF; cdr3_nt: TGCGCCAGCAGCTCAACTCGGACAGATTCACCCCTCCACTTT
d_call: .; clone_size: .; v_call: TRBV7-2; j_call: TRBJ1-1; cdr3_length: 14; cdr3_aa: CASSPGAPSTEAFF; cdr3_nt: TGCGCCAGCAGCCCCGGGGCACCGAGCACTGAAGCTTTCTTT
d_call: .; clone_size: few; v_call: TRBV28; j_call: TRBJ1-2; cdr3_length: 14; cdr3_aa: CASSLSSGEDGYTF; cdr3_nt: TGTGCCAGCAGTTTATCGTCCGGGGAGGATGGCTACACCTTC
d_call: .; clone_size: many; v_call: TRBV10-3; j_call: TRBJ1-6; cdr3_length: 16; cdr3_aa: CAISKEGSSYNSPLHF; cdr3_nt: TGTGCCATCAGCAAGGAGGGGAGCTCCTATAATTCACCCCTCCACTTT
d_call: .; clone_size: many; v_call: TRBV12-3/TRBV12-4; j_call: TRBJ1-1; cdr3_length: 12; cdr3_aa: CASSFWNTEAFF; cdr3_nt: TGTGCCAGCAGTTTCTGGAACACTGAAGCTTTCTTT
d_call: .; clone_size: many; v_call: TRBV7-2; j_call: TRBJ2-5; cdr3_length: 12; cdr3_aa: CASSLAVETQYF; cdr3_nt: TGTGCCAGCAGCTTAGCCGTGGAGACCCAGTACTTC
d_call: TRBD2; clone_size: many; v_call: TRBV20-1; j_call: TRBJ2-3; cdr3_length: 15; cdr3_aa: CSARCLAGGTDTQYF; cdr3_nt: TGCAGTGCTAGATGCCTAGCGGGTGGCACAGATACGCAGTATTTT
d_call: .; clone_size: many; v_call: TRBV30; j_call: TRBJ2-7; cdr3_length: 11; cdr3_aa: CACRGDYEQYF; cdr3_nt: TGTGCCTGTAGGGGCGACTACGAGCAGTACTTC
d_call: .; clone_size: .; v_call: TRBV7-8; j_call: TRBJ2-1; cdr3_length: 16; cdr3_aa: CASSLVLRQGGNEQFF; cdr3_nt: TGTGCCAGCAGCTTAGTATTGAGACAGGGAGGAAATGAGCAGTTCTTC
d_call: .; clone_size: many; v_call: TRBV19; j_call: TRBJ2-7; cdr3_length: 12; cdr3_aa: CASSITIGEQYF; cdr3_nt: TGTGCCAGTAGTATTACGATAGGCGAGCAGTACTTC
d_call: TRBD2; clone_size: many; v_call: TRBV7-2; j_call: TRBJ2-7; cdr3_length: 14; cdr3_aa: CASSLGLAWDEQYF; cdr3_nt: TGTGCCAGCAGCTTAGGACTAGCCTGGGACGAGCAGTACTTC
d_call: .; clone_size: .; v_call: TRBV14; j_call: TRBJ1-2; cdr3_length: 16; cdr3_aa: CASSKTGGDTPGGYTF; cdr3_nt: TGTGCCAGCAGCAAAACCGGGGGGGACACCCCGGGGGGCTACACCTTC
d_call: .; clone_size: many; v_call: TRBV6-1; j_call: TRBJ1-2; cdr3_length: 14; cdr3_aa: CASSEYVGHYGYTF; cdr3_nt: TGTGCCAGCAGTGAATACGTGGGGCACTATGGCTACACCTTC
d_call: TRBD2; clone_size: many; v_call: TRBV19; j_call: TRBJ2-1; cdr3_length: 17; cdr3_aa: CASSIGLAGGLYNEQFF; cdr3_nt: TGTGCCAGTAGTATAGGCCTAGCGGGAGGCCTCTACAATGAGCAGTTCTTC
d_call: .; clone_size: many; v_call: TRBV11-2; j_call: TRBJ1-1; cdr3_length: 14; cdr3_aa: CASSLGGSATEAFF; cdr3_nt: TGTGCCAGCAGCTTAGGGGGATCGGCCACTGAAGCTTTCTTT
d_call: TRBD2; clone_size: .; v_call: TRBV3-1; j_call: TRBJ2-5; cdr3_length: 15; cdr3_aa: CASTPGGRGAETQYF; cdr3_nt: TGTGCCAGCACCCCTGGCGGGAGAGGCGCAGAGACCCAGTACTTC
d_call: .; clone_size: .; v_call: TRBV9; j_call: TRBJ1-5; cdr3_length: 14; cdr3_aa: CASSADSGNQPQHF; cdr3_nt: TGTGCCAGCAGCGCGGACAGTGGCAATCAGCCCCAGCATTTT
d_call: TRBD1; clone_size: .; v_call: TRBV28; j_call: TRBJ2-7; cdr3_length: 15; cdr3_aa: CASRLGQGLLYEQYF; cdr3_nt: TGTGCCAGCAGACTCGGACAGGGATTACTTTACGAGCAGTACTTC